Below, 6 T cell receptor beta chains from the same sample are listed, as sequenced in a study of T cell responses to AZD1222 COVID-19 vaccine. The repertoire was sequenced with immunoSEQ multiplex PCR; TCRdb's copy has only in-frame clones and lacks some. The sample shows about 140,000 clones, approximately 95% of them seen only once. The source was peripheral blood, collected on day 0 of MenACWY control vaccination. The receptors originated from an adult in good health.

The chain is built from TRBV3-1 (or the pseudogene TRBV3-2) and TRBJ2-3; 8 nucleotides match TRBD2. There are 15 residues in the CDR3. The junction had 7 bases not matched to a gene; V was cut back by 4 bases and J by 4 bases. Per the germline V gene, CDR1 is LGHDT and CDR2 is YNNKEL (reference sequence). Here the CDR3 reads CASSPRGGGADTQYF. The CDR3 coding sequence is TGTGCCAGCAGCCCACGGGGGGGCGGGGCAGATACGCAGTATTTT.

CDR3 protein: CASSPWTGEDGYTF. In DNA form, the CDR3 reads TGTGCCAGCAGCCCATGGACAGGGGAGGATGGCTACACCTTC. This rearrangement joins TRBV3-1 (or the pseudogene TRBV3-2) to TRBJ1-2; 9 nucleotides agree with TRBD1. This CDR3 contains 14 residues. V shed 4 bases, J shed 6 bases, and the junction held 6 bases outside the gene matches. The germline V gene encodes CDR1 LGHDT and CDR2 YNNKEL (reference sequence).

V and J are TRBV2 and TRBJ2-5, with 7 nucleotides matching TRBD1. Germline V CDR1 and CDR2: SNHLY, FYNNEI. CDR3 size: 13 residues. Unmatched junction bases numbered 1, after V lost 4 bases and J lost 2 bases. As DNA, the CDR3 is TGTGCCAGCAGTGCAGGGGGACAAGAGACCCAGTACTTC. Protein: CASSAGGQETQYF.

The gene calls are TRBV9 and TRBJ1-1; D not resolved. The CDR3 extends over 12 amino acids. V lost 4 bases and J lost 4, with 8 bases in between. Germline CDR1 SGDLS, CDR2 YYNGEE. CDR3 sequence (DNA): TGTGCCAGCAGCCCCTGGGGCACTGAAGCTTTCTTT. Protein sequence: CASSPWGTEAFF. Using reference TRBV9 and TRBJ1-1 for the parts outside the CDR3, the full variable domain is DSGVTQTPKHLITATGQRVTLRCSPRSGDLSVYWYQQSLDQGLQFLIQYYNGEERAKGNILERFSAQQFPDLHSELNLSSLELGDSALYFCASSPWGTEAFFGQGTRLTVV.

The chain carries TRBV6-2 or TRBV6-3 and TRBJ1-1, with no clear D. V was clipped by 4 bases and J by 6 bases, with 15 bases between them. The germline gives CDR1 MNHEY, CDR2 SVGEGT. This CDR3 has 14 amino acids. The CDR3 is CASSLRLGVAEAFF. CDR3 DNA: TGTGCCAGCAGTTTACGCCTCGGAGTTGCTGAAGCTTTCTTT.

This clone occurred once. The CDR3 DNA follows: TGTGCCAGTAGTGTAAACAGCCCTAACTATGGCTACACCTTC. Protein product: CASSVNSPNYGYTF. The rearrangement links TRBV19 to TRBJ1-2; no firm D call. CDR1 LNHDA and CDR2 SQIVND come from the germline V gene (reference sequence). The CDR3 is 14 residues long. V was cut by 5 bases and J by 0 bases, with 10 bases left in between.